The clone carrying this T cell receptor beta chain was observed a handful of times. Its antigen is not identified. The sample originates from a study of T cell repertoires in cytomegalovirus infection. Study in general: CMV infection together with matching HLA type was indicated by public TCR beta signatures.

Study-level findings and limits: CMV-specific HLA-C-restricted TCR beta clonotypes dominated the ex vivo response. Identification of carriers of CMV plus the relevant HLA was achieved through cumulative public TCR beta family frequency.

CDR1 SGHRS and CDR2 YFSETQ come from the germline V gene. The CDR3 loop spans 15 amino acids. V lost 0 bases to trimming and J lost 7 bases; unmatched junction nucleotides: 6. TCRdb analysed the reads with MiXCR anew, one entry per CDR3 protein. This table has over 100,000 distinct CDR3 sequences, approximately 15% appearing once. This sequence was found in a human donor in good health (CMV status not recorded). Some clones in this sample may be carry-over from other donors' samples. The J gene is TRBJ2-1, the V gene TRBV5-1, with 8 bases lining up with TRBD2. Material: PBMCs. The CDR3: CASSLALLAGNEQFF. Here the CDR3 DNA reads TGCGCCAGCAGCTTGGCCCTGTTAGCGGGGAATGAGCAGTTCTTC.